This TCR beta chain was sequenced in a study of response to subunit inactivated influenza vaccine. Findings of the study overall: Authors suggested few new T cells are recruited by each seasonal influenza vaccination.

V lost 2 bases, J lost 3 bases, and 8 bases lay in between. The CDR3 is 13 amino acids. Per germline, CDR1 KGHSH and CDR2 LQKENI. One entry per CDR3 protein results from TCRdb running MiXCR on the RT-PCR reads. Of 530,000 or so distinct CDR3 sequences detected, 12% appear once; the ten largest clones hold 10%. Note on this clonotype: The antigen remains unidentified.

This clonotype originated in a man aged 50-60 years who received an inactivated influenza vaccine. The starting material was PBMCs from blood, obtained on the day of vaccination. V usage is TRBV18 and J usage is TRBJ2-7; maybe TRBD1 (5 bases). The CDR3 sequence is CASSPSQGYEQYF. The CDR3 region has the DNA TGTGCCAGCTCACCAAGCCAGGGCTACGAGCAGTACTTC.